What follows is one T cell receptor beta chain and its context. This table comes from immunoSEQ multiplex PCR, and its TCRdb copy is limited to in-frame clones, with some not included. In the table there are fewer than 90,000 clones, around 94% of which are singletons. The data were obtained in a study of technical replicates of blood from a handful of donors. V lost 3 bases and J lost 0, with 18 bases in between. CDR3 size: 18 residues. From germline, CDR1 is SGHRS and CDR2 YFSETQ. What was sequenced was T cells isolated from PBMCs. The sequence came from a human donor in good health. The rearrangement uses TRBV5-1 and TRBJ2-2, with a weak D call TRBD1 (6 bases). CDR3 bases: TGCGCCAGCAGCTACAGGACAGAGAACCTCGCGAACACCGGGGAGCTGTTTTTT. It specifies CASSYRTENLANTGELFF.